This record concerns one T cell receptor beta chain sequence. TCRdb reanalysed the RT-PCR reads using MiXCR and keeps one entry per CDR3 protein. The repertoire has over 200,000 distinct CDR3 sequences, about 38% of them found once; the top ten carry 9.5% to 13%. These data originate in a study of patients and donors after allogeneic stem cell transplantation. The origin of this receptor is a human donor who was either an allogeneic HSCT recipient or a stem cell or donor lymphocyte infusion donor (not recorded which). It is not recorded whose cells these are; they may come from a transplant donor. The sequenced sample was blood, either unsorted or a sorted T cell fraction (not recorded which).

For the CDR3, the DNA is TGTGCCACCAGTGAAGGCATGAACTCCTACGAGCAGTACTTC. It translates to CATSEGMNSYEQYF. The rearrangement joins TRBV24-1 to TRBJ2-7, with unresolved D. CDR1 and CDR2 from the germline V gene are KGHDR and SFDVKD. This CDR3 spans 14 amino acids. V lost 4 bases, J lost 0 bases, and 9 bases lay in between.